This T cell receptor (beta chain) was recovered during a study of cytomegalovirus exposure and HLA in healthy donors. With 60 Vbeta and 13 Jbeta primers, the PCR was carried out. TCRdb's table, derived via immunoSEQ multiplex PCR, lists solely in-frame clones and lacks some. Of about 200,000 clones listed, approximately 79% are singletons. This TCR was sampled from a woman in her twenties or thirties in good health and CMV-seropositive. The sample consisted of PBMCs.

The CDR3: CATSRDPAGGADTQYF. The DNA of the CDR3 is TGTGCCACCAGCAGAGACCCAGCGGGGGGTGCAGATACGCAGTATTTT. This chain joins TRBV15 and TRBJ2-3; 9 positions agree with TRBD2. The CDR3 has 16 amino acids. Germline values: CDR1 LNHNV, CDR2 YYDKDF (reference sequence). V dropped 0 bases and J dropped 4; count of bases not matched to a gene: 5.